This TCR beta chain was recorded in a study of lymphopenia after photon versus proton radiotherapy. Whole-study findings and limits: Authors raise, but do not show, better survival with proton therapy. After lymphocyte nadir, photon-treated repertoires showed oligoclonal expansion, especially CD8+ Temra. Under photons, naive T cells and diversity fell while effector/memory populations rose.

With regard to this clone: Its antigen is currently unknown.

CDR1 is SSHAT and CDR2 is FNYEAQ in the germline V gene (reference sequence). With V trimmed by 5 bases and J by 4 bases, 6 bases remained unmatched. CDR3 length: 15 residues. The repertoire was sequenced with immunoSEQ multiplex PCR; TCRdb's copy has only in-frame clones and lacks some. The sample records more than 30,000 clones, more than 75% being singletons. Sequences were derived from peripheral blood, sampled from a patient treated with photon-based radiotherapy. The TCR was taken from a man aged 50 or older with gastric cancer. V gene TRBV7-7 combines with J gene TRBJ1-4; 8 nucleotides match TRBD1. CDR3 in amino acids: CASSPDRGGNEKLFF. The CDR3 coding sequence is TGTGCCAGCAGCCCAGACAGGGGAGGTAATGAAAAACTGTTTTTT.